These 3 T cell receptor beta chains share one sample of origin, sequenced in a study of identical twins. In TCRdb, the 5' RACE reads were re-called with MiXCR into one record per CDR3 protein. The sample contains 250,000 or so distinct CDR3 sequences, approximately 11% of which appear only once. These data also featured in a second study, about yellow fever vaccine responses in identical twins.

The sequenced sample was memory (CD45RO+) T cells sorted from blood. These receptors were collected from a woman aged 18-29 years in good health.

This chain connects TRBV28 to TRBJ1-1, with unresolved D. V was pared by 3 bases and J by 0 bases, with 5 bases between. Germline CDR1 MDHEN, CDR2 SYDVKM. The CDR3 has 13 residues. The CDR3 reads CASSLTMNTEAFF. CDR3 nucleotide sequence: TGTGCCAGCAGTTTGACAATGAACACTGAAGCTTTCTTT.

J is TRBJ2-1 and V is TRBV20-1; the D gene could be TRBD1 or TRBD2 (5 bases each). The CDR3 contains 13 residues. CDR1 and CDR2 from the germline V gene are DFQATT and SNEGSKA (reference sequence). Trimming pared 3 bases from V and 4 bases from J, leaving 10 bases between. The CDR3 protein is CSARGPIYNEQFF. Here the CDR3 DNA reads TGCAGTGCTAGGGGACCAATTTACAATGAGCAGTTCTTC.

The rearrangement joins TRBV7-2 to TRBJ2-2, with a possible D match to TRBD2 (5 bases). V was clipped by 0 bases and J by 4 bases, with 27 bases between them. CDR1 and CDR2 from the germline V gene are SGHTA and FQGNSA. This CDR3 is 21 amino acids long. The CDR3 reads CASSLAGSPGWQRKVTGELFF. The CDR3 DNA reads TGTGCCAGCAGCTTAGCGGGCTCCCCGGGGTGGCAGCGTAAGGTCACCGGGGAGCTGTTTTTT.